Sequencing of this TCR beta chain was carried out in a study of T-cell reconstitution after alpha-beta-depleted transplantation in children. Study findings and constraints: T-cell counts and diversity at one year following transplant were attributed mainly to newly produced T cells. For some patients, TCRbeta diversity was high at day 60 because of recipient T cells and thymic progenitors that survived. Approximately two months post-transplant, alpha-beta T cells reportedly originated from several hundred expanded graft clones.

This clonotype came up a few times. Antigen: not known. The TCRbeta library incorporated unique molecular identifiers. TCRdb itself ran the PCR reads through MiXCR, one entry per CDR3 protein. The sample lists 500,000 to 600,000 distinct CDR3 sequences; 25% to 30% were seen once. V gave up 4 bases and J gave up 2 bases, with 11 bases separating them. The CDR3 runs 14 residues. Germline values: CDR1 SGHDT, CDR2 YYEEEE. The sequenced sample was PBMCs, obtained before TCRalphabeta/CD19-depleted stem cell transplant. The chain joins TRBV5-6 to TRBJ2-3; no definite D call. The receptor was isolated from a boy younger than two with Wiskott-Aldrich syndrome, due to receive a stem cell transplant. CDR3 sequence: CASSKLTYTDTQYF. The DNA of the CDR3 is TGTGCCAGCAGCAAATTAACGTACACAGATACGCAGTATTTT.